This T cell receptor (beta chain) is drawn from a study of blood T cell repertoires in COVID-19. The wider study: Material from acute and convalescent COVID-19 was sourced from the United States, Italy and Spain.

Data came from immunoSEQ multiplex PCR; TCRdb stores just in-frame clones and leaves some out. The sample contains roughly 350,000 clones, approximately 91% of which appear only once. V lost 7 bases, J lost 9 bases, and 7 bases lay in between. CDR3 size: 10 residues. The rearrangement joins TRBV12-3 or TRBV12-4 to TRBJ1-5; D call uncertain. The clonotype comes from a woman in her 70s with COVID-19, enrolled during active disease. The specimen sequenced was peripheral blood. CDR3 sequence (DNA): TGTGCCAGCACCGGGTGGCCCCAGCATTTT. It is translated as CASTGWPQHF.